This T cell receptor beta chain was captured by sequencing in a study of multiple sclerosis patients with progressive multifocal leukoencephalopathy. Study-level findings and limits: Most PML patients had lower entropy, suggesting less diverse TRB repertoires. Whether JC virus or general immunocompromise explains the findings remained unclear.

This clone was detected only once. What it binds is unknown. As to time point: around 13 months of natalizumab therapy. V gave up 5 bases and J gave up 0 bases, with 11 bases separating them. CDR3 length: 15 residues. Germline loops: CDR1 MNHEY, CDR2 SMNVEV (reference sequence). Synthetic inline TR CDR3 controls covering all V-J pairings were spiked into each PCR. Sequencing used immunoSEQ multiplex PCR; TCRdb keeps in-frame clones, though not all of them. The table records about 30,000 clones, nearly 90% of them present only once. This TCR derives from a human donor with multiple sclerosis. The sample consisted of PBMCs, taken from a patient treated with natalizumab. The chain joins TRBV27 to TRBJ1-5, with a tentative D call TRBD1 (6 bases). The CDR3 loop is CASSMTGYSNQPQHF. CDR3 nucleotide sequence: TGTGCCAGCAGTATGACAGGATATAGCAATCAGCCCCAGCATTTT.